A selection of T cell receptor beta chains follows, all from one sample in a study of CD8+CD57+ T cells in acquired aplastic anemia. TCRdb re-called the reads through MiXCR, storing one row per CDR3 protein. The profile covers over 200,000 distinct CDR3 sequences, with under 65% appearing a single time and 25% to 35% taken by the ten largest. What was sequenced was sorted CD4+, CD8+, or CD8+CD57+ T cells (not recorded which) from PBMCs. The receptor source for this set is a human donor in good health. Both conserved end residues are part of each CDR3. Fields, in order: clone size, J gene, CDR3 length, V gene, CDR3 protein. Part of the rows lack a size; the others show once, few, many or a class for expanded clones.

>NA|TRBJ2-7|16|TRBV19
CASSHPLGSGAPEQYF
>NA|TRBJ2-7|13|TRBV29-1
CSVVGQGSYEQYF
>many|TRBJ2-7|14|TRBV7-6
CASSSTGDRDEQYF
>NA|TRBJ1-1|14|TRBV10-3
CAISEGGAGAEAFF
>NA|TRBJ2-2|15|TRBV25-1
CASSVRGSNTGELFF
>few|TRBJ1-1|12|TRBV2
CASSVEQSEAFF
>NA|TRBJ2-2|21|TRBV25-1
CASRQGVLAGGPNENTGELFF
>NA|TRBJ2-1|14|TRBV10-3
CAIREGDLHNEQFF
>NA|TRBJ1-2|12|TRBV9
CASSVVAGNHTF
>few|TRBJ1-6|14|TRBV7-6
CASSLGQTNSPLHF
>NA|TRBJ1-6|15|TRBV25-1
CASSGPGRPNSPLHF
>few|TRBJ2-1|17|TRBV27
CASSLSVGDTAYNEQFF
>NA|TRBJ2-5|15|TRBV15
CATSRDRGGQETQYF
>NA|TRBJ1-3|15|TRBV25-1
CASIGQGANGNTIYF
>NA|TRBJ2-7|14|TRBV24-1
CATSDLLEPYEQYF
>many|TRBJ2-1|16|TRBV9
CASSVKSGDPYNEQFF
>NA|TRBJ2-7|13|TRBV7-8
CASSGGSSDEQYF
>few|TRBJ1-2|13|TRBV7-2
CASSPDVGYGYTF
>NA|TRBJ2-5|14|TRBV25-1
CASSEFGYQETQYF
>NA|TRBJ1-1|15|TRBV20-1
CSALDPGQVNTEAFF
>NA|TRBJ2-2|15|TRBV2
CASSGGAGGTGEPFF
>once|TRBJ1-6|17|TRBV7-2
CASSHEQGYVYNSPLHF
>NA|TRBJ2-5|15|TRBV7-2
CASSLDTSSQETQYF
>NA|TRBJ1-5|17|TRBV2
CASSPGTGRRQNQPQHF
>few|TRBJ2-1|15|TRBV15
CATSREGEPYNEQFF
>NA|TRBJ2-7|15|TRBV20-1
CSARLGTVSLYEQYF
>NA|TRBJ1-1|15|TRBV24-1
CATSVHQDMNTEAFF
>NA|TRBJ2-1|15|TRBV2
CASSLQNLGGEEQFF
>few|TRBJ1-1|13|TRBV24-1
CRYRTDANTEAFF
>once|TRBJ2-1|12|TRBV25-1
CASSESSTEQFF
>many|TRBJ2-1|17|TRBV29-1
CSVEDLRGQGSYNEQFF
>NA|TRBJ2-3|13|TRBV27
CATRTGVLDTQYF
>NA|TRBJ2-1|14|TRBV19
CASSISASGDEQFF
>few|TRBJ2-1|15|TRBV7-3
CASSLTGPNGDEQFF
>NA|TRBJ1-2|14|TRBV29-1
CSVERKGINYGYTF
>NA|TRBJ2-5|14|TRBV7-2
CASSWSGRLETQYF
>NA|TRBJ2-2|14|TRBV5-4
CAISTDLNTGELFF
>many|TRBJ1-5|18|TRBV6-1
CASSEKPATLYSNQPQHF
>NA|TRBJ1-5|18|TRBV3-2
CASSQPPQVGRPNQPQHF
>many|TRBJ1-2|13|TRBV24-1
CATSKGSDYGYTF
>NA|TRBJ1-5|15|TRBV7-9
CASSVSGQGDQPQHF
>NA|TRBJ1-4|14|TRBV4-1
CASSRGGTNEKLFF
>NA|TRBJ2-1|15|TRBV7-9
CASSVLAGGPGEQFF
>NA|TRBJ2-7|13|TRBV7-8
CASRLGGTYEQYF
>once|TRBJ2-7|15|TRBV5-5
CASSPHRGLSYEQYF
>NA|TRBJ2-7|14|TRBV7-9
CASSPGTGANEQYF
>NA|TRBJ2-7|15|TRBV25-1
CASSGFAKTLGEQYF
>NA|TRBJ2-7|11|TRBV12-3/TRBV12-4
CASSFLRGQYF
>NA|TRBJ1-3|19|TRBV12-5
CASGFVAGQLGDSGDTIYF
>NA|TRBJ1-1|12|TRBV20-1
CSANRVNTEAFF
>NA|TRBJ2-5|13|TRBV11-2
CASSLGGFKTQYF
>once|TRBJ2-5|15|TRBV29-1
CSVDGIRGQLETQYF
>NA|TRBJ1-1|13|TRBV2
CASSGQPNTEAFF
>NA|TRBJ1-4|13|TRBV9
CASSAQGVGELFF